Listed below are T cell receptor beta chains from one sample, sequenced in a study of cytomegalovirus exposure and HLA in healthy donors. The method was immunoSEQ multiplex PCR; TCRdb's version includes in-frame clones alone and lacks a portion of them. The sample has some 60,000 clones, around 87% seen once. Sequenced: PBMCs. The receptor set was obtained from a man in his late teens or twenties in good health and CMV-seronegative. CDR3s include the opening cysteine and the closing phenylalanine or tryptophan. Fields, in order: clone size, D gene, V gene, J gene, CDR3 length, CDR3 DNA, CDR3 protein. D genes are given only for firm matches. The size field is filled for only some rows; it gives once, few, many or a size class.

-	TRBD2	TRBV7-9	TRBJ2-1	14	TGTGCCAGCAGCTTAGATCCTAGCGGTAATGAGCAGTTCTTC	CASSLDPSGNEQFF
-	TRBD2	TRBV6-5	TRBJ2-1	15	TGTGCCAGCAGCCTGGAGGCCTCTAGCGGGGATGAGCAGTTCTTC	CASSLEASSGDEQFF
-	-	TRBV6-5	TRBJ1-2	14	TGTGCCAGCAGTCCCCAAACAGGCCCCTATGGCTACACCTTC	CASSPQTGPYGYTF
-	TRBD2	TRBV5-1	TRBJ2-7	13	TGCGCCAGCAGCTCGGGGGGGACAAATGAGCAGTACTTC	CASSSGGTNEQYF
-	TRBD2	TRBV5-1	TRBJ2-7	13	TGCGCCAGCAGCGTTGGGACTAACTACGAGCAGTACTTC	CASSVGTNYEQYF
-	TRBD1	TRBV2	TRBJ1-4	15	TGTGCCAGCAGATACGGGACAGGGAGTAATGAAAAACTGTTTTTT	CASRYGTGSNEKLFF
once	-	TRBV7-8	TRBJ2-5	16	TGTGCCAGCAGCTTAGCGCGCAGTGGGGGGCAAGAGACCCAGTACTTC	CASSLARSGGQETQYF
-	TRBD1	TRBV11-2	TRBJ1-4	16	TGTGCCAGCAGCCCCCTAAAGGGACAGTTTAATGAAAAACTGTTTTTT	CASSPLKGQFNEKLFF
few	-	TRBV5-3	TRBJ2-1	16	TGTGCCAGAAGCTTAATACAGCACGTCTCCTACAATGAGCAGTTCTTC	CARSLIQHVSYNEQFF
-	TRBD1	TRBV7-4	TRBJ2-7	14	TGTGCCAGCAGCGCGGGACAGGGGTACCACGAGCAGTACTTC	CASSAGQGYHEQYF
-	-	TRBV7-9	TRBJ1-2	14	TGTGCCAGCAGCTTACAGGGTCGGAGCTATGGCTACACCTTC	CASSLQGRSYGYTF
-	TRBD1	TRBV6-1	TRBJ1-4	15	TGTGCCAGCATGGCTAAACAGGGGTCACGGGAAAAACTGTTTTTT	CASMAKQGSREKLFF
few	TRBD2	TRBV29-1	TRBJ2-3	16	TGCAGCGTTGAAGATCCGGAGCGGGGGGGAACAGATACGCAGTATTTT	CSVEDPERGGTDTQYF
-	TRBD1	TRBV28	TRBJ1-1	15	TGTGCCACCTCTACCGGGCGGACAGGAGGCACTGAAGCTTTCTTT	CATSTGRTGGTEAFF
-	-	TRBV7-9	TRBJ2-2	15	TGTGCCAGCAGCTTAGTGGGGGCGAGCACCGGGGAGCTGTTTTTT	CASSLVGASTGELFF
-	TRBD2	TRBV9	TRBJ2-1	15	TGTGCCAGCAGCCCAGGACTAGCGGGGGGTTATGAGCAGTTCTTC	CASSPGLAGGYEQFF